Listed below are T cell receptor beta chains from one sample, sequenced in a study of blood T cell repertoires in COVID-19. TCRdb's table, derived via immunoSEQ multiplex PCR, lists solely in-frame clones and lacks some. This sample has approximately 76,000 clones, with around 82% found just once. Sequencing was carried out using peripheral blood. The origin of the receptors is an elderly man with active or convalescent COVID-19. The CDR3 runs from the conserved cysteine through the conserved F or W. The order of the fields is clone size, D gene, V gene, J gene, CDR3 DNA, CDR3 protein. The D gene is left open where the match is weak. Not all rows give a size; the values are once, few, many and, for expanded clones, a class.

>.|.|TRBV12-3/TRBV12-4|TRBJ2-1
TGTGCCAGCAGTTTCATCGGTGAGCAGTTCTTC
CASSFIGEQFF
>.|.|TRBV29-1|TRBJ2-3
TGCAGCGTGAAGCTAGATCACGATTTTGATACGCAGTATTTT
CSVKLDHDFDTQYF
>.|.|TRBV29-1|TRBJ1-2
TGCAGCGTTGGGGACTGGGCAGCTTATGGCTACACCTTC
CSVGDWAAYGYTF
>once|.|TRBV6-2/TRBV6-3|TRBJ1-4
TGTGCCAGCAGTTACTCGTTGGGTGCGGGTGAAAAACTGTTTTTT
CASSYSLGAGEKLFF
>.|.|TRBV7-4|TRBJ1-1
TGTGCCAGCAGCTTAGCGTATTCGGCAGGCCCAGAGTTCTTTGAAGCTTTCTTT
CASSLAYSAGPEFFEAFF
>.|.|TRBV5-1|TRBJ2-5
TGCGCCAGCAGCTTGGGGGACACCCGCACGACCCAGTACTTC
CASSLGDTRTTQYF
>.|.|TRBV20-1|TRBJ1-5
TGCAGTGCTAGTGGAGGTCATGGCAATCAGCCCCAGCATTTT
CSASGGHGNQPQHF
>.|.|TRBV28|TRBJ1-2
TGTGCCAGCAGTTTAGGCAACTATAACTATGGCTACACCTTC
CASSLGNYNYGYTF
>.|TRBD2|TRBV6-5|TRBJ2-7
TGTGCCAGCAGTTCCCATGAAGCGGGAGCCGAGCAGTACTTC
CASSSHEAGAEQYF
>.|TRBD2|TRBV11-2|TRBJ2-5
TGTGCCAGCAGCTCGCGGACTAGCGGGGGCGCCGGGACCCAGTACTTC
CASSSRTSGGAGTQYF
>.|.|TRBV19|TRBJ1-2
TGTGCCAGTAGCTTGGACAGTCAGCAAGGCTACACCTTC
CASSLDSQQGYTF
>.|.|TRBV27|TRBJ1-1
TGTGCCAGCAGTTTATATTCGGGGGTTGGGGCTGAAGCTTTCTTT
CASSLYSGVGAEAFF
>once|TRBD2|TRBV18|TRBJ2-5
TGTGCCAGCTCAACGGGACTAGCGGGTCAAGAGACCCAGTACTTC
CASSTGLAGQETQYF
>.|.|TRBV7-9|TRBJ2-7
TGTGCCAGTTCGTCTGAGCCTACCTACGAGCAGTACTTC
CASSSEPTYEQYF
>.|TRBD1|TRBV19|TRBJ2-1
TGTGCCAGTAGTATCTCAGACAGGGGTTGGCATGAGCAGTTCTTC
CASSISDRGWHEQFF
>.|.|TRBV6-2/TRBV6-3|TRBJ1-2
TGTGCCAGCAGTTACCACCCAGGGACACATGGCTACACCTTC
CASSYHPGTHGYTF
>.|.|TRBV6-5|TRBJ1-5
TGTGCCAGCAGTTCGATAGGAGATCAGCCCCAGCATTTT
CASSSIGDQPQHF
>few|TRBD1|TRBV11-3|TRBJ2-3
TGTGCCAGCAGCTCCGGACAGGGGTTCACAGATACGCAGTATTTT
CASSSGQGFTDTQYF
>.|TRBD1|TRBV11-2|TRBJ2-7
TGTGCCAGCAGCCCCGGGACAGGCCACTTGGTGGCCTACGAGCAGTACTTC
CASSPGTGHLVAYEQYF
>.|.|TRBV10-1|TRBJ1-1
TGCGCCAGCAGTGCAGGGGACACTGAAGCTTTCTTT
CASSAGDTEAFF
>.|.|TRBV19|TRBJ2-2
TGTGCCAGTAGTATATCTACAGGTGGGGTTTTCCGGGAGCTGTTTTTT
CASSISTGGVFRELFF
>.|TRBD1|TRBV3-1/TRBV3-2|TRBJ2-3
TGTGCCAGCAGCCATCCCGGGACAGGGAAGACAGATACGCAGTATTTT
CASSHPGTGKTDTQYF
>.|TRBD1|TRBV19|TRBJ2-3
TGTGCCAGTAGTGTACAGGGGACGGATACGCAGTATTTT
CASSVQGTDTQYF
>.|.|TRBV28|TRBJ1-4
TGTGCCAGCAAGGTCCCCCAGGGCTCCCCACGTATTCCAACTAATGAAAAACTGTTTTTT
CASKVPQGSPRIPTNEKLFF
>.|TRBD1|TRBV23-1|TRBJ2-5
TGCGCCAGCAGCAAGGGACAGGGGAGGGAGACCCAGTACTTC
CASSKGQGRETQYF
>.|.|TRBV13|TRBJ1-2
TGTGCCAGCAGAGCGGTCGGGAACTATGGCTACACCTTC
CASRAVGNYGYTF
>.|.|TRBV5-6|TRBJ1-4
TGTGCCAGCAGCCTGCCACGGGCTAATGAAAAACTGTTTTTT
CASSLPRANEKLFF
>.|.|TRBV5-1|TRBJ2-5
TGCGCCAGCAGCTTGGGGAGGGAACCCTTCATTCAACAAGAGACCCAGTACTTC
CASSLGREPFIQQETQYF
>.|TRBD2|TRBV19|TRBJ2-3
TGTGCCAGTAGTTATCAACTAGCGGGGGCGAGCACAGATACGCAGTATTTT
CASSYQLAGASTDTQYF
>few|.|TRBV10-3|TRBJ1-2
TGTGCCATCAGTGATGCAGGGTTGGGTGGCTACACCTTC
CAISDAGLGGYTF
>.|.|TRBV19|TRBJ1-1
TGTGCCAGTAGCAGGACAGCATTAGAAGCTTTCTTT
CASSRTALEAFF
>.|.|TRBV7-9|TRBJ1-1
TGTGCCAGCATCCCCTCTTCCCCTGGGGGGGCAGCTTTCTTT
CASIPSSPGGAAFF
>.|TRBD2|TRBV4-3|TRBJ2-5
TGCGCCAGAACATTACCGGGACTAGGTTTGGCAGAGACCCAGTACTTC
CARTLPGLGLAETQYF
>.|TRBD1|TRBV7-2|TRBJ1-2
TGTGCCAGCAGCTTAGATCCCCAGGGGGCGTATGGCTACACCTTC
CASSLDPQGAYGYTF
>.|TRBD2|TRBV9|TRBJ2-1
TGTGCCAGCAGCCCAAGGACTAGCGCCAATGAGCAGTTCTTC
CASSPRTSANEQFF
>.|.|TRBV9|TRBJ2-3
TGTGCCAGCAGCCCGCATGGGCGGGCCATACAAACAGATACGCAGTATTTT
CASSPHGRAIQTDTQYF
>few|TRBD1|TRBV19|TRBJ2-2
TGTGCCAGCCAGCAGGGGGCTGTCGGGGAGCTGTTTTTT
CASQQGAVGELFF
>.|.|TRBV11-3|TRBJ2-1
TGTGCCAGCAGCTTAGAGTCAGGGAATGAGCAGTTCTTC
CASSLESGNEQFF
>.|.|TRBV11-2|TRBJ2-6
TGTGCCAGCAGCTCCCGAGGGGAGGCTTCTGGGGCCAACGTCCTGACTTTC
CASSSRGEASGANVLTF
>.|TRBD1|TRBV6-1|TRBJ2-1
TGTGCCAGCAGTGAACCGCCTACAGGGGGTCTTTCCAATGAGCAGTTCTTC
CASSEPPTGGLSNEQFF
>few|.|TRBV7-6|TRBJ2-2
TGTGCCAGCAGCTCGACACCTCAGGGGACCGGGGAGCTGTTTTTT
CASSSTPQGTGELFF
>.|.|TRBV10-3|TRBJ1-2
TGTGCCATCAGTGAGGACAGAACTAACTATGGCTACACCTTC
CAISEDRTNYGYTF
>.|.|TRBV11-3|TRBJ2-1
TGTGCCAGCAGCCCGGGGGAGCCCGGGTCCTACAATGAGCAGTTCTTC
CASSPGEPGSYNEQFF
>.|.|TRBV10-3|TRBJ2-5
TGTGCCATCAGTGGCTCAGGGGGGGAGACCCAGTACTTC
CAISGSGGETQYF
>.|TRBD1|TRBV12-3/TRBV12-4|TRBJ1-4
TGTGCCAGCAGTGTGAGACAGGGTGAAAAACTGTTTTTT
CASSVRQGEKLFF
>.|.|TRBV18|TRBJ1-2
TGTGCCAGCTCACCGGCCAGGGAAGGGAATGGCTACACCTTC
CASSPAREGNGYTF
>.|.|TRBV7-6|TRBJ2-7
TGTGCCAGCAGCGGACTGTCGGGCCCCTACGAGCAGTACTTC
CASSGLSGPYEQYF
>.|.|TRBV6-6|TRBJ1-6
TGTGCCAGCCGTCGACGGAGCAGCTCCTATAATTCACCCCTCCACTTT
CASRRRSSSYNSPLHF
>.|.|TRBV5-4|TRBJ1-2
TGTGCCAGCAGCTCCGCCTTGGACGGACTGTATGGCTACACCTTC
CASSSALDGLYGYTF
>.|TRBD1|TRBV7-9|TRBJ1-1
TGTGCCAGCAGCCGCCGACAGGGCACTGAAGCTTTCTTT
CASSRRQGTEAFF
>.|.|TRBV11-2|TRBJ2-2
TGTGCCAGCAGCTCCCCTTCAGACGGGGAGCTGTTTTTT
CASSSPSDGELFF
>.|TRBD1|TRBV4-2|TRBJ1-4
TGTGCCAGCGAATTGGTCGGTCTGGGAAGGGGGCGTACTAATGAAAAACTGTTTTTT
CASELVGLGRGRTNEKLFF
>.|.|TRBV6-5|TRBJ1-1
TGTGCCAGCAGGCTAGGGGTCGGCACTGAAGCTTTCTTT
CASRLGVGTEAFF
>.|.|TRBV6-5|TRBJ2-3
TGTGCCAGCCGGACATTCCTGGGAGATACGCAGTATTTT
CASRTFLGDTQYF
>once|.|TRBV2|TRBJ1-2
TGTGCCAGCAGTGAAGCAGGGAGTAAGCGTGGCTACACCTTC
CASSEAGSKRGYTF
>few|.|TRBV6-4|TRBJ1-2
TGTGCCAGCAGTGAAGGAGGGAGCTATGGCTACACCTTC
CASSEGGSYGYTF
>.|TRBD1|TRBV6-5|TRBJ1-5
TGTGCCAGCAGAAGGGACAGGGGAAAAAATCAGCCCCAGCATTTT
CASRRDRGKNQPQHF
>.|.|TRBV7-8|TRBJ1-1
TGTGCCAGCAGCGCAACAGGAACTGAAGCTTTCTTT
CASSATGTEAFF